The 10 T cell receptor beta chains given below trace back to one sample, sequenced in a study of cytomegalovirus exposure and HLA in healthy donors. Vbeta (60) and Jbeta (13) primers were used in the PCR. TCRdb's table, derived via immunoSEQ multiplex PCR, lists solely in-frame clones and lacks some. The sample consists of fewer than 120,000 clones, around 84% of them appearing once. What was sequenced was PBMCs. The receptors were gathered from a woman in her 30s in good health and CMV-seronegative.

V and J are TRBV4-3 and TRBJ1-2; D remains unclear. The CDR3 has 16 residues. Trimming shortened V by 1 base and J by 2 bases, and 14 bases separated the two germline ends. Per germline, CDR1 LGHNA and CDR2 YSLEER. The DNA of the CDR3 is TGCGCCAGCAGCCAAGTAAGCGCAGTTCCCAACTATGGCTACACCTTC. Protein sequence: CASSQVSAVPNYGYTF.

The rearrangement joins TRBV27 to TRBJ2-2; tentatively, D is TRBD2 (5 bases). Per the germline V gene, CDR1 is MNHEY and CDR2 is SMNVEV (reference sequence). The CDR3 totals 14 residues. V was cut by 8 bases and J by 5 bases, with 15 bases left in between. The CDR3 loop reads CASGRQAETGELFF. DNA for the CDR3: TGTGCCAGCGGTCGTCAAGCGGAGACCGGGGAGCTGTTTTTT.

This chain joins TRBV28 and TRBJ1-1; 8 bases line up with TRBD1. This CDR3 has 14 amino acids. J lost 4 bases, V lost 6 bases, and 7 bases had no gene match. Germline V gives CDR1 MDHEN, CDR2 SYDVKM. As DNA, the CDR3 is TGTGCCAGCAGCACAGGGGGGCCTCCCACTGAAGCTTTCTTT. Residues: CASSTGGPPTEAFF.

This chain connects TRBV28 to TRBJ2-7; 10 nucleotides match TRBD1. This CDR3 comprises 14 residues. V was clipped by 7 bases and J by 5 bases; unmatched bases: 8. CDR1 and CDR2 from the germline V gene are MDHEN and SYDVKM. The CDR3 DNA reads as TGTGCCAGCATTTTCGCGGGACAGGGGAACGAGCAGTACTTC. The encoded protein is CASIFAGQGNEQYF.

The chain recombines TRBV6-6 with TRBJ2-1; 11 bases align to TRBD1. Losses at the gene ends were 4 bases for V and 9 bases for J; bases not matched to a gene: 11. The V gene's germline CDR1 is MNHNY and CDR2 SVGAGI (reference sequence). This CDR3 is 16 amino acids long. CDR3 amino acids: CASSSGQGALKVEQFF. The CDR3 nucleotides are TGTGCCAGCAGTTCCGGACAGGGGGCGCTAAAGGTTGAGCAGTTCTTC.

The chain recombines TRBV7-6 with TRBJ2-2; 14 positions match TRBD2. J gave up 4 bases and V 3 bases, and 1 base lay outside the gene matches. From germline, CDR1 is SGHVS and CDR2 FNYEAQ. The CDR3 consists of 16 residues. CDR3 sequence reads: CASSLGTSGSTGELFF. The CDR3 coding sequence is TGTGCCAGCAGCTTGGGGACTAGCGGGAGCACCGGGGAGCTGTTTTTT.

The chain employs TRBV29-1 and TRBJ2-7; 14 positions match TRBD2. In germline, CDR1 is SQVTM, CDR2 ANQGSEA. V dropped 6 bases and J dropped 3; count of bases not matched to a gene: 13. The CDR3 spans 17 residues. The CDR3 here is CSVEGLAGESNDYEQYF. The CDR3 DNA reads TGCAGCGTGGAGGGACTAGCGGGGGAGTCTAACGACTACGAGCAGTACTTC.

V and J are TRBV9 and TRBJ1-6; 9 nucleotides align to TRBD1. The CDR3 is made up of 15 amino acids. Germline trimming cut 4 bases from V and 7 bases from J; bases unmatched to any gene: 6. Germline-derived CDR1 and CDR2 are SGDLS and YYNGEE. Written as DNA, the CDR3 is TGTGCCAGCAGCCTTCGGACAGGGGTAAATTCACCCCTCCACTTT. Translated: CASSLRTGVNSPLHF.

The rearrangement joins TRBV28 to TRBJ1-1; D is possibly TRBD1 (5 bases). Germline V gene sequence: CDR1 MDHEN, CDR2 SYDVKM. The CDR3 extends over 13 amino acids. V lost 5 bases and J lost 5, with 12 bases in between. The DNA of the CDR3 is TGTGCCAGCAGTACCTTGGGGGGAACTGAAGCTTTCTTT. Amino acids: CASSTLGGTEAFF.

J is TRBJ1-5 and V is TRBV28, with TRBD1 as a possible D gene (5 bases). V dropped 8 bases and J dropped 7 bases, with 21 bases sitting between them. In germline, CDR1 is MDHEN, CDR2 SYDVKM. This CDR3 spans 15 amino acids. The CDR3 sequence is CASPPGGTVGQPQHF. In nucleotides, the CDR3 is TGTGCCAGCCCCCCCGGGGGAACGGTCGGCCAGCCCCAGCATTTT.